This passage covers 17 T cell receptor beta chains from one sample sequenced in a study of untreated major depressive disorder. The repertoire was sequenced with immunoSEQ multiplex PCR; TCRdb's copy has only in-frame clones and lacks some. The data show roughly 22,000 clones, roughly 89% seen once. The sample comprised CD4+ T cells from PBMCs. The receptors here all came from a woman in her thirties or forties in good health.

The rearrangement links TRBV6-4 to TRBJ2-7; either TRBD1 or TRBD2 may supply D (5 bases each). Germline loops: CDR1 MRHNA, CDR2 SNTAGT. The ends were cut back, 2 bases at V and 3 bases at J, with 5 bases in the middle. The CDR3 sequence is 12 residues long. The CDR3 DNA follows: TGTGCCAGCAGTGACGGGGGCTACGAGCAGTACTTC. This codes for CASSDGGYEQYF.

The chain is built from TRBV6-5 and TRBJ2-7; 8 bases agree with TRBD2. V shed 7 bases, J shed 4 bases, and the junction held 12 bases outside the gene matches. Germline V CDR1 and CDR2: MNHEY, SVGAGI. The CDR3 runs to 15 residues. The CDR3 nucleotides read TGTGCCAGCACTCGGCAAGCGGGAGTAGTTTACGAGCAGTACTTC. It yields the protein CASTRQAGVVYEQYF.

CDR3 DNA sequence: TGCGCCAGCAGCTTGGTGCACAGCTCCTACAATGAGCAGTTCTTC. Translated: CASSLVHSSYNEQFF. The rearrangement uses TRBV5-1 and TRBJ2-1; D is undetermined. The CDR3 is made up of 15 amino acids. With 0 bases removed from V and 0 bases from J, the gap between germline ends came to 7 bases. Germline loops: CDR1 SGHRS, CDR2 YFSETQ.

The chain combines TRBV2 with TRBJ1-1; the match to TRBD1 covers 7 bases. The CDR3 has 15 amino acids. The germline V gene encodes CDR1 SNHLY and CDR2 FYNNEI. The V segment lost 5 bases and the J segment 1 base; nucleotides outside the gene matches: 7. Here the CDR3 reads CASSRSRGENTEAFF. In DNA, the CDR3 is TGTGCCAGCAGTCGCTCCAGGGGGGAGAACACTGAAGCTTTCTTT.

This rearrangement joins TRBV30 to TRBJ1-5, with TRBD1 identical over 8 bases. This CDR3 comprises 14 residues. In germline, CDR1 is GTSNPN, CDR2 SVGIG (reference sequence). Unmatched junction bases numbered 4, after V lost 5 bases and J lost 1 base. CDR3 bases: TGTGCCTGGGGGACAGGAACCAGCAATCAGCCCCAGCATTTT. Translating gives CAWGTGTSNQPQHF.

The chain recombines TRBV5-6 with TRBJ2-1; D may be TRBD1 (7 bases). From germline, CDR1 is SGHDT and CDR2 YYEEEE. Trimming stripped 4 bases from V and 8 bases from J, with 19 bases between. This CDR3 has 15 amino acids. CDR3: CASSPQWTGGHEQFF. CDR3 nucleotides: TGTGCCAGCAGCCCGCAATGGACAGGAGGGCATGAGCAGTTCTTC.

The CDR3 here is CASSPGAGDDEQYF. CDR3 in DNA: TGCGCCAGCAGCCCTGGGGCGGGAGATGACGAGCAGTACTTC. The rearrangement joins TRBV5-1 to TRBJ2-7, with 7 bases aligning to TRBD2. V lost 4 bases and J lost 5; bases outside the gene matches: 9. The CDR3 runs to 14 residues. Germline loops: CDR1 SGHRS, CDR2 YFSETQ.

This chain uses TRBV11-2 with TRBJ1-2; perhaps TRBD1 as D (5 bases). V gave up 1 base and J gave up 4 bases, with 13 bases separating them. The CDR3 is 15 amino acids. Germline CDR1 SGHAT, CDR2 FQNNGV. This chain's CDR3 is CASSLGGGSRYGYTF. As DNA, the CDR3 is TGTGCCAGCAGCTTAGGGGGCGGCAGCCGCTATGGCTACACCTTC.

In its sample, this clone was seen once. The rearrangement links TRBV6-1 to TRBJ1-1; no reliable D call. Germline V gene lookup returns CDR1 MNHNS and CDR2 SASEGT. V was clipped by 0 bases and J by 1 base, with 3 bases between them. The CDR3 contains 13 residues. The CDR3 is CASSEAQNTEAFF. The CDR3 bases are TGTGCCAGCAGTGAAGCCCAGAACACTGAAGCTTTCTTT.

This clone is a singleton in its sample. The chain uses TRBV18 and TRBJ2-7; the match to TRBD2 covers 9 bases. The CDR3 contains 14 residues. Germline V CDR1 and CDR2: KGHSH, LQKENI. V trimming: 4 bases; J trimming: 0 bases; junction bases outside the gene matches: 1. CDR3 coding DNA: TGTGCCAGCTCACGACTAGCGGACTCCTACGAGCAGTACTTC. It encodes CASSRLADSYEQYF.

The rearrangement uses TRBV25-1 and TRBJ2-3; tentatively, D is TRBD1 (5 bases). The germline gives CDR1 MGHDK, CDR2 SYGVNS. Trimming stripped 4 bases from V and 4 bases from J, with 9 bases between. This CDR3 contains 13 residues. The CDR3 region has the DNA TGTGCCAGCAGTGTGGCAGGGTCAGATACGCAGTATTTT. It yields the protein CASSVAGSDTQYF.

This sequence joins TRBV27 and TRBJ1-2; D may be TRBD1 (5 bases). Germline CDR1 reads MNHEY; CDR2 reads SMNVEV (reference sequence). V was cut by 6 bases and J by 8 bases, with 16 bases left in between. This CDR3 spans 13 amino acids. The CDR3 reads CASSSGHLGGYTF. CDR3 nucleotides: TGTGCCAGCAGCTCCGGACACCTGGGAGGCTACACCTTC.

The V and J genes are TRBV4-3 and TRBJ2-1, with TRBD2 matching over 11 bases. V dropped 6 bases and J dropped 7; count of bases not matched to a gene: 8. The length of the CDR3 is 15 residues. Germline assignment: CDR1 LGHNA and CDR2 YSLEER. CDR3 coding DNA: TGCGCCAGCAGGATGGGACTAGCGGCCTCGAATGAGCAGTTCTTC. Amino acid sequence: CASRMGLAASNEQFF.

The DNA for the CDR3 is TGTGCCGTGAGGGACAGTTCTAGCAATCAGCCCCAGCATTTT. Translated: CAVRDSSSNQPQHF. This sequence joins TRBV28 and TRBJ1-5, with 7 bases aligning to TRBD1. Per the germline V gene, CDR1 is MDHEN and CDR2 is SYDVKM. This CDR3 has 14 amino acids. Trimming removed 11 bases from V and 0 bases from J; junction bases left unmatched: 7.

This chain connects TRBV6-4 to TRBJ1-2; D might be TRBD1 (6 bases). The CDR3 contains 13 residues. Germline V gene sequence: CDR1 MRHNA, CDR2 SNTAGT. V was trimmed by 5 bases and J by 4 bases, leaving 11 bases between them. CDR3 protein: CASSPGGVYGYTF. CDR3 sequence (DNA): TGTGCCAGCAGTCCCGGGGGCGTCTATGGCTACACCTTC.

The rearrangement joins TRBV5-1 to TRBJ2-3, with 8 bases lining up with TRBD1. CDR3 length: 15 residues. Germline-derived CDR1 and CDR2 are SGHRS and YFSETQ. V shed 6 bases, J shed 3 bases, and the junction held 9 bases outside the gene matches. As DNA, the CDR3 is TGCGCCAGCACCCTGCAGGGGGCGACGACAGATACGCAGTATTTT. As protein: CASTLQGATTDTQYF.

The chain joins TRBV6-5 to TRBJ2-7; 8 bases fit TRBD1. The junction had 6 bases not matched to a gene; V was cut back by 2 bases and J by 3 bases. The germline CDR1 and CDR2 sequences are MNHEY and SVGAGI. The CDR3 has 15 amino acids. CDR3 nucleotides: TGTGCCAGCAGTTACCAGGGGGCGGCCATCTACGAGCAGTACTTC. This encodes CASSYQGAAIYEQYF.